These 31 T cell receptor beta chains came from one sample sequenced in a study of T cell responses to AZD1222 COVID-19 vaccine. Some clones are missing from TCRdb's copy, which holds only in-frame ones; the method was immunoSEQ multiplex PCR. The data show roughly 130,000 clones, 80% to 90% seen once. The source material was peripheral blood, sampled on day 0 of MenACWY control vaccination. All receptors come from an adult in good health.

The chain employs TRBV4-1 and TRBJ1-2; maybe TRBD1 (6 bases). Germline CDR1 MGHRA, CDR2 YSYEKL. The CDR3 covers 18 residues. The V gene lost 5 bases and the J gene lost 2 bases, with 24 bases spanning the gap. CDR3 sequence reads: CASSGVFRTANLNYGYTF. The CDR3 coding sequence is TGCGCCAGCAGCGGAGTTTTTCGGACAGCAAATTTAAACTATGGCTACACCTTC.

Written as DNA, the CDR3 is TGTGCCTGGAGCCCAGGGATAACCTACGAGCAGTACTTC. It yields the protein CAWSPGITYEQYF. V and J are TRBV30 and TRBJ2-7, with TRBD1 as a possible D gene (5 bases). The V gene lost 3 bases and the J gene lost 2 bases, with 11 bases spanning the gap. This CDR3 contains 13 residues. CDR1 and CDR2 (germline): GTSNPN, SVGIG (reference sequence).

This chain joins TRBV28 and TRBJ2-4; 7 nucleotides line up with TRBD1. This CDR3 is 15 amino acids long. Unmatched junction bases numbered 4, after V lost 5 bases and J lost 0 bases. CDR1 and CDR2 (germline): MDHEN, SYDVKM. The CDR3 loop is CASSQHRGAKNIQYF. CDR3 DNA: TGTGCCAGCAGTCAGCACAGGGGAGCCAAAAACATTCAGTACTTC.

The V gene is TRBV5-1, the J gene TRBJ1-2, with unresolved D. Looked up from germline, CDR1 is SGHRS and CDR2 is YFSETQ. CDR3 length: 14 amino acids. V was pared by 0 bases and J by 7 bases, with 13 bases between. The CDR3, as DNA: TGCGCCAGCAGCTTGGCCGTGGGTCGGGGTGGCTACACCTTC. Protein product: CASSLAVGRGGYTF.

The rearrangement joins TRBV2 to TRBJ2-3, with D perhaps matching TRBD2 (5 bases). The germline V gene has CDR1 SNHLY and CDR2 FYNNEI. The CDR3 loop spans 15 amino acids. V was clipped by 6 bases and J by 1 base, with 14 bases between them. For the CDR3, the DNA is TGTGCCAGCAGGGGCCAAGCGGCTCGCACAGATACGCAGTATTTT. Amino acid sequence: CASRGQAARTDTQYF.

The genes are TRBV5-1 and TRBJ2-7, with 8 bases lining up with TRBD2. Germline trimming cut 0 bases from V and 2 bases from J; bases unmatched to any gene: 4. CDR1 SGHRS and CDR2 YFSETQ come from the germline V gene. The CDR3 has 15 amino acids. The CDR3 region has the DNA TGCGCCAGCAGCTTGGCCGGGCGGGGGGCCTACGAGCAGTACTTC. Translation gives CASSLAGRGAYEQYF.

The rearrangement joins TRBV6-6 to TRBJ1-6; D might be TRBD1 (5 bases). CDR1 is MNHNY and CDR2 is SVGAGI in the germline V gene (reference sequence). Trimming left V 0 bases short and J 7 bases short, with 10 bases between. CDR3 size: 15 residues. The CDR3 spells CASSYSSGLNSPLHF. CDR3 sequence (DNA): TGTGCCAGCAGTTACTCGTCAGGGTTGAATTCACCCCTCCACTTT.

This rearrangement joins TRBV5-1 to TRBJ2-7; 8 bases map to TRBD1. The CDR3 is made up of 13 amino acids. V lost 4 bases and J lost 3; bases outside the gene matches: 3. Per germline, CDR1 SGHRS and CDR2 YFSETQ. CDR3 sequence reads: CASSTDRDYEQYF. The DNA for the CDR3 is TGCGCCAGCAGCACGGACAGGGACTACGAGCAGTACTTC. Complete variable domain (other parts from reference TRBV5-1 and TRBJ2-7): KAGVTQTPRYLIKTRGQQVTLSCSPISGHRSVSWYQQTPGQGLQFLFEYFSETQRNKGNFPGRFSGRQFSNSRSEMNVSTLELGDSALYLCASSTDRDYEQYFGPGTRLTVT.

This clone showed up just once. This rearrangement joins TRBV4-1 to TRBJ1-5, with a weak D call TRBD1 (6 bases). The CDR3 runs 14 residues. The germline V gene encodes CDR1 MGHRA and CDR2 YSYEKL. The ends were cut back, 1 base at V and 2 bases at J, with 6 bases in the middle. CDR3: CASSQAGGNQPQHF. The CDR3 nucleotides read TGCGCCAGCAGCCAAGCAGGGGGCAATCAGCCCCAGCATTTT.

The CDR3, as DNA: TGTGCCAGCAGCTTGACTAGCGGGAAAGGAGAGCAGTACTTC. Residues: CASSLTSGKGEQYF. The rearrangement uses TRBV9 and TRBJ2-7; 11 nucleotides align to TRBD2. This CDR3 comprises 14 residues. With 4 bases clipped from V and 7 bases from J, the junction kept 7 bases outside the gene matches. From germline, CDR1 is SGDLS and CDR2 YYNGEE.

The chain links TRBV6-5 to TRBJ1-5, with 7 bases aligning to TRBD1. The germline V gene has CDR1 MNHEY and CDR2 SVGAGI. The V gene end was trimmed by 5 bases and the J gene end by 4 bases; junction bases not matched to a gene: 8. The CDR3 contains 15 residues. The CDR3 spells CASSKKTGSNQPQHF. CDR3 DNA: TGTGCCAGCAGTAAAAAGACAGGGAGTAATCAGCCCCAGCATTTT.

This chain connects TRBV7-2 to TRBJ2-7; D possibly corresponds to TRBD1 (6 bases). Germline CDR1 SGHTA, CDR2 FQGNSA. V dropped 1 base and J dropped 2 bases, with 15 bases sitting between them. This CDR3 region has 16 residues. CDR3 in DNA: TGTGCCAGCAGCTTAGGCTTCAGGGCAGGGGCCTACGAGCAGTACTTC. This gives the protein CASSLGFRAGAYEQYF.

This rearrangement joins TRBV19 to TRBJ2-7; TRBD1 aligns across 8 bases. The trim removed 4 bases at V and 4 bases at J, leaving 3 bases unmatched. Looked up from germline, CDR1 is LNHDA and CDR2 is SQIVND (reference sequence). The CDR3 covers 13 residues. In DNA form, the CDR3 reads TGTGCCAGTAGTACCCAGGGGGCATACGAGCAGTACTTC. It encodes CASSTQGAYEQYF. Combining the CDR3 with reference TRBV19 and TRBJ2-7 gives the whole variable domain DGGITQSPKYLFRKEGQNVTLSCEQNLNHDAMYWYRQDPGQGLRLIYYSQIVNDFQKGDIAEGYSVSREKKESFPLTVTSAQKNPTAFYLCASSTQGAYEQYFGPGTRLTVT.

In DNA form, the CDR3 reads TGTGCCAGCAGCTTAGGGCTAGCGGGAGGAGGGAATGAGCAGTTCTTC. Translating it yields CASSLGLAGGGNEQFF. This chain uses TRBV7-3 with TRBJ2-1, with 11 bases fitting TRBD2. The CDR3 is 16 residues long. Per germline, CDR1 SGHTA and CDR2 FQGTGA. After removal of 2 bases from V and 7 bases from J, the junction contained 7 bases not matched to a gene. Full variable domain (remainder filled in from reference TRBV7-3 and TRBJ2-1): GAGVSQTPSNKVTEKGKYVELRCDPISGHTALYWYRQSLGQGPEFLIYFQGTGAADDSGLPNDRFFAVRPEGSVSTLKIQRTERGDSAVYLCASSLGLAGGGNEQFFGPGTRLTVL.

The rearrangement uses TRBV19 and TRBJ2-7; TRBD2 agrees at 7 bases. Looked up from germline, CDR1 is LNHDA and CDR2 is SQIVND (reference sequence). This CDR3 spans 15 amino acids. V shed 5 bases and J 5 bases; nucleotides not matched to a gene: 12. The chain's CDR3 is CASSSSRGGPHEQYF. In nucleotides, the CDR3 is TGTGCCAGTAGTTCTTCGAGGGGAGGGCCGCACGAGCAGTACTTC.

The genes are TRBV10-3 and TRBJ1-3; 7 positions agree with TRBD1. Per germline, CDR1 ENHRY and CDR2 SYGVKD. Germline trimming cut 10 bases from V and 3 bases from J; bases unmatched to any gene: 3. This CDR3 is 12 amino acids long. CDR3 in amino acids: CATGTDGNTIYF. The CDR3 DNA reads TGTGCCACAGGGACAGATGGAAACACCATATATTTT.

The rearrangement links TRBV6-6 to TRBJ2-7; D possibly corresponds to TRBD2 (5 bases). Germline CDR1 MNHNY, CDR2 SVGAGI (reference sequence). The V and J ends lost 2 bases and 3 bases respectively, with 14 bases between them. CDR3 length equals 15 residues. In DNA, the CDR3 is TGTGCCAGCAGTTACAGTGCGGGCGGATACTACGAGCAGTACTTC. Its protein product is CASSYSAGGYYEQYF.

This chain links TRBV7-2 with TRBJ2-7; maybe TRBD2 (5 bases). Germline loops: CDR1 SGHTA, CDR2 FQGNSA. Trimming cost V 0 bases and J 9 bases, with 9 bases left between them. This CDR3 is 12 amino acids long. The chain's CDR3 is CASSLAGVVQYF. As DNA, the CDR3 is TGTGCCAGCAGCTTAGCGGGAGTTGTGCAGTACTTC.

CDR3: CASAGQLNYGYTF. CDR3 in DNA: TGTGCCAGTGCGGGACAGCTAAACTATGGCTACACCTTC. This chain uses TRBV6-5 with TRBJ1-2; 7 nucleotides match TRBD1. The germline V gene encodes CDR1 MNHEY and CDR2 SVGAGI. J gave up 2 bases and V 9 bases, and 6 bases lay outside the gene matches. The CDR3 length is 13 residues.

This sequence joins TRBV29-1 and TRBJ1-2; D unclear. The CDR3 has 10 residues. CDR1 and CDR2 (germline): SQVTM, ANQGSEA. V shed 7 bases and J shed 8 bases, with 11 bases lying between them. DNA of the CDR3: TGCAGCGCCTCAGGTGGAGGCTACACCTTC. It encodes CSASGGGYTF.

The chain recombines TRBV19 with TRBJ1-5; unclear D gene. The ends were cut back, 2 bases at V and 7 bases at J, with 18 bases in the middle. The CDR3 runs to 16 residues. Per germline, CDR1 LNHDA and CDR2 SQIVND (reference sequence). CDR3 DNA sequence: TGTGCCAGTAGTATAAGCGGCAAGGGTACGGGGCAGCCCCAGCATTTT. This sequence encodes CASSISGKGTGQPQHF.

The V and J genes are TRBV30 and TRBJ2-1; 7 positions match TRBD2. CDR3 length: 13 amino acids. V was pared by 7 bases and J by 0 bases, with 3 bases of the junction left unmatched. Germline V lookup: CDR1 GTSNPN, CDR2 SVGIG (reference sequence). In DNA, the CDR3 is TGTGCCTATAAGCGGGACTCCTACAATGAGCAGTTCTTC. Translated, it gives CAYKRDSYNEQFF.

CDR3 in DNA: TGCGCCAGCAGTGGGAGCGGGGGCCCCAACGAGCAGTACTTC. Its protein product is CASSGSGGPNEQYF. The gene calls are TRBV10-1 and TRBJ2-7; 8 nucleotides agree with TRBD2. Germline V gene data show CDR1 as WNHNN and CDR2 as SYGVQD (reference sequence). J gave up 5 bases and V 4 bases, and 7 bases lay outside the gene matches. The CDR3 length is 14 residues.

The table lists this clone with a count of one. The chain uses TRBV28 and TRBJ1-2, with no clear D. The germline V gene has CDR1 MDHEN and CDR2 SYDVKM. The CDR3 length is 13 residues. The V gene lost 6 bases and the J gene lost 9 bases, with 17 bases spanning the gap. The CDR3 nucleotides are TGTGCCAGCAGACCCCGCCGGGAAGGAAGCTACACCTTC. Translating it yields CASRPRREGSYTF.

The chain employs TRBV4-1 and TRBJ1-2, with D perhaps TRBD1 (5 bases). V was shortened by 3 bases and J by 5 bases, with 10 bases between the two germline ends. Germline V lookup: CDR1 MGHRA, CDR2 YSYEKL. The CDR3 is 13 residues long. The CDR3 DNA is TGCGCCAGCAGCCAGGGGGGAGTTTATGGCTACACCTTC. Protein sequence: CASSQGGVYGYTF.

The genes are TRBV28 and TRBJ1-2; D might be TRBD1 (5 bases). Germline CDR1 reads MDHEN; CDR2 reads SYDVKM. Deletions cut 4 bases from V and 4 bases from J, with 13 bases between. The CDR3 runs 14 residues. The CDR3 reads CASSSSAGLYGYTF. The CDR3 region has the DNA TGTGCCAGCAGTTCGTCAGCGGGACTCTATGGCTACACCTTC.

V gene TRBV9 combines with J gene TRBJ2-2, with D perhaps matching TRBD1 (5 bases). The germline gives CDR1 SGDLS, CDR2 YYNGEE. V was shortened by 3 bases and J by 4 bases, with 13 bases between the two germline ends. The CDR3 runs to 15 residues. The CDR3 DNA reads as TGTGCCAGCAGCGCCACAGGCTGGGGCACCGGGGAGCTGTTTTTT. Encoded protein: CASSATGWGTGELFF.

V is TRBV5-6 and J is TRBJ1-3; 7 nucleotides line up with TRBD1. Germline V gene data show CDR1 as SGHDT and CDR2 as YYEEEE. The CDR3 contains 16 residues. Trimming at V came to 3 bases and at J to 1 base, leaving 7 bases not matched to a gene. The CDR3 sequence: CASSSRGLTSGNTIYF. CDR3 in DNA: TGTGCCAGCAGCTCGAGGGGGCTAACGTCTGGAAACACCATATATTTT.

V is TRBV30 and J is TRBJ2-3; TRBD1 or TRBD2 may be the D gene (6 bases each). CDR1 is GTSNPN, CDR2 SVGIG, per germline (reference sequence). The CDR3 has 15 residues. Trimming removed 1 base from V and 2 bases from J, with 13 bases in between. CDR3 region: CAWSGGGGITDTQYF. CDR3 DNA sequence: TGTGCCTGGAGTGGAGGGGGAGGTATCACAGATACGCAGTATTTT.

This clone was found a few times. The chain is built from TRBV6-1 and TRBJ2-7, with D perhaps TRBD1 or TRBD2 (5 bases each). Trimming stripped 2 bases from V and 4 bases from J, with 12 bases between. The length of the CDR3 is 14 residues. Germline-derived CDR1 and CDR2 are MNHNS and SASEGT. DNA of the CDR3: TGTGCCAGCAGTGAACAGGGCGGGCGATACGAGCAGTACTTC. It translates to CASSEQGGRYEQYF.

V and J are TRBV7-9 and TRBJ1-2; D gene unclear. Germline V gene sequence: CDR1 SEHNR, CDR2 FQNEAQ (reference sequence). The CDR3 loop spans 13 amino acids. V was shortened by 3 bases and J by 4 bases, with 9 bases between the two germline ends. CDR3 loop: CASSLGQIYGYTF. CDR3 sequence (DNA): TGTGCCAGCAGCTTGGGTCAAATCTATGGCTACACCTTC. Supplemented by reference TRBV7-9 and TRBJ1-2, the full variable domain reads DTGVSQNPRHKITKRGQNVTFRCDPISEHNRLYWYRQTLGQGPEFLTYFQNEAQLEKSRLLSDRFSAERPKGSFSTLEIQRTEQGDSAMYLCASSLGQIYGYTFGSGTRLTVV.